These 32 T cell receptor beta chains came from one sample sequenced in a study of T-cell memory formation after mild COVID-19 (dated by TCRdb to the early 2020s). Libraries were constructed by 5' RACE. Sequencing took place on an Illumina NovaSeq 6000. TCRdb reran the public reads through fastp at Q25 and MiXCR, keeping productive beta chains. For every CDR3 protein sequence, its rows merge into one entry that carries the most common genes and DNA. Counted in this sample were 550,000 to 700,000 distinct CDR3 sequences; roughly a sixth of them appeared once. The top ten clonotypes cover approximately 8.1% of the sample. Sequenced input: PBMCs or a T cell subset sorted from them (not recorded which). Source of these receptors: an adult woman who had mild COVID-19 (a few samples of this study predate the infection). The sample titles of this study are shuffled in the database, so cell type and time point are left out; the donor was told from shared clones.

In its sample, this clonotype was seen a few times. The V and J genes are TRBV5-4 and TRBJ2-3; TRBD1 or TRBD2 may be the D gene (5 bases each). CDR1 is SGHNT, CDR2 YYREEE, per germline (reference sequence). The CDR3 is made up of 12 amino acids. Trimming took off 4 bases at V and 5 bases at J, with 8 bases between the two ends. CDR3 loop: CASSQGVDTQYF. The CDR3, as DNA: TGTGCCAGCAGCCAGGGAGTAGATACGCAGTATTTT. Full variable domain (missing parts from reference TRBV5-4 and TRBJ2-3): ETGVTQSPTHLIKTRGQQVTLRCSSQSGHNTVSWYQQALGQGPQFIFQYYREEENGRGNFPPRFSGLQFPNYSSELNVNALELDDSALYLCASSQGVDTQYFGPGTRLTVL.

V is TRBV7-9 and J is TRBJ2-5; the D gene is possibly TRBD1 (6 bases). With 4 bases removed from V and 5 bases from J, the gap between germline ends came to 20 bases. CDR3 length: 16 residues. Germline CDR1 is SEHNR and CDR2 is FQNEAQ (reference sequence). The CDR3 nucleotides are TGTGCCAGCAGCTCACAGGGAAACCTGGGTAGTGAGACCCAGTACTTC. Its protein product is CASSSQGNLGSETQYF.

In this sample, this clonotype turned up a few times. This chain joins TRBV20-1 and TRBJ2-5; tentatively, D is TRBD2 (6 bases). The V end was cut by 2 bases, the J end by 5 bases, with 12 bases between. Germline V lookup: CDR1 DFQATT, CDR2 SNEGSKA (reference sequence). This CDR3 is built from 13 residues. Here the CDR3 reads CSARSTSHETQYF. For the CDR3, the DNA is TGCAGTGCTAGAAGTACTAGCCACGAGACCCAGTACTTC.

In this sample, this clonotype turned up many times. The chain combines TRBV5-1 with TRBJ2-7; 10 nucleotides match TRBD2. The germline CDR1 and CDR2 sequences are SGHRS and YFSETQ. The CDR3 loop spans 15 amino acids. Unmatched junction bases numbered 3, after V lost 0 bases and J lost 3 bases. As DNA, the CDR3 is TGCGCCAGCAGCTTGGATCCTAGCGGGGGCTACGAGCAGTACTTC. This sequence encodes CASSLDPSGGYEQYF.

This sequence joins TRBV19 and TRBJ2-1; tentative D call: TRBD2 (5 bases). This CDR3 has 15 residues. Between the trimmed V and J ends, which lost 10 bases and 6 bases, there was a span of 22 bases. The V gene's germline CDR1 is LNHDA and CDR2 SQIVND (reference sequence). The CDR3 sequence: CATQAHGKSSNEQFF. The CDR3 DNA reads TGTGCCACCCAAGCCCACGGGAAAAGCAGCAATGAGCAGTTCTTC.

The rearrangement joins TRBV4-1 to TRBJ1-6, with a tentative D call TRBD1 (5 bases). Trimming pared 1 base from V and 9 bases from J, leaving 16 bases between. Germline V gene lookup returns CDR1 MGHRA and CDR2 YSYEKL. This CDR3 is 16 amino acids long. The CDR3 is CASSQGTGTKRSPLHF. The CDR3 region has the DNA TGCGCCAGCAGCCAAGGTACAGGAACTAAACGTTCACCCCTCCACTTT.

The CDR3 sequence is CASSVGQGFYGYTF. CDR3 in DNA: TGTGCCAGCAGCGTAGGACAAGGCTTCTATGGCTACACCTTC. V is TRBV9 and J is TRBJ1-2; D remains unclear. V was clipped by 0 bases and J by 4 bases, with 10 bases between them. This CDR3 region has 14 residues. The germline CDR1 and CDR2 sequences are SGDLS and YYNGEE. The complete variable domain, with remaining parts taken from reference TRBV9 and TRBJ1-2, reads DSGVTQTPKHLITATGQRVTLRCSPRSGDLSVYWYQQSLDQGLQFLIQYYNGEERAKGNILERFSAQQFPDLHSELNLSSLELGDSALYFCASSVGQGFYGYTFGSGTRLTVV.

This clonotype was found a few times. The rearrangement links TRBV3-1 to TRBJ1-2, with 10 bases matching TRBD1. Germline CDR1 reads LGHDT; CDR2 reads YNNKEL (reference sequence). The CDR3 consists of 16 residues. Losses at the gene ends were 3 bases for V and 2 bases for J; bases not matched to a gene: 6. The CDR3 DNA reads TGTGCCAGCAGCCACCCCGACAGGGGGCGAAACTATGGCTACACCTTC. Its translation is CASSHPDRGRNYGYTF.

This clonotype was seen a handful of times. The V gene is TRBV20-1, the J gene TRBJ2-2; TRBD2 matches at 10 bases. With 0 bases clipped from V and 6 bases from J, the junction kept 4 bases outside the gene matches. CDR1 is DFQATT and CDR2 is SNEGSKA in the germline V gene (reference sequence). The CDR3 contains 15 residues. CDR3 bases: TGCAGTGCTAGAGATCCAGCGGGAGGGTCCGGGGAGCTGTTTTTT. Translating it yields CSARDPAGGSGELFF.

This clonotype showed up just a few times. The chain uses TRBV4-3 and TRBJ1-2; 9 bases match TRBD1. Germline CDR1 is LGHNA and CDR2 is YSLEER. The trim removed 5 bases at V and 3 bases at J, leaving 7 bases unmatched. This CDR3 contains 15 residues. CDR3 amino acids: CASSVRQGVDYGYTF. Written as DNA, the CDR3 is TGCGCCAGCAGCGTTCGACAGGGGGTGGACTATGGCTACACCTTC.

The chain is built from TRBV5-4 and TRBJ1-2; 8 nucleotides align to TRBD1. The CDR3 consists of 14 residues. Germline V CDR1 and CDR2: SGHNT, YYREEE (reference sequence). The J segment lost 8 bases and the V segment lost 0 bases, leaving 6 bases of the junction unmatched. The CDR3 reads CASSLVGQGWGYTF. The DNA for the CDR3 is TGTGCCAGCAGCTTGGTCGGACAGGGATGGGGCTACACCTTC.

The CDR3 loop is CSGRVTGELFF. The CDR3 DNA sequence: TGCAGCGGAAGAGTCACCGGGGAGCTGTTTTTT. The chain uses TRBV29-1 and TRBJ2-2, with D uncertain. Between the trimmed V and J ends, which lost 7 bases and 4 bases, there was a span of 7 bases. CDR3 length: 11 amino acids. CDR1 and CDR2 from the germline V gene are SQVTM and ANQGSEA.

This clonotype was seen a handful of times. V gene TRBV27 combines with J gene TRBJ2-6; D not resolved. Per germline, CDR1 MNHEY and CDR2 SMNVEV (reference sequence). This CDR3 spans 15 amino acids. With 3 bases removed from V and 0 bases from J, the gap between germline ends came to 6 bases. CDR3 DNA: TGTGCCAGCAGTTTCAGGACCTCTGGGGCCAACGTCCTGACTTTC. Amino acids: CASSFRTSGANVLTF.

This sequence joins TRBV2 and TRBJ1-1; D unresolved. The CDR3 has 14 amino acids. V lost 4 bases and J lost 0, with 9 bases in between. The germline V gene encodes CDR1 SNHLY and CDR2 FYNNEI. In nucleotides, the CDR3 is TGTGCCAGCAGTGTGGGTCCGATGAACACTGAAGCTTTCTTT. The encoded protein is CASSVGPMNTEAFF.

J is TRBJ1-6 and V is TRBV12-3 or TRBV12-4; D might be TRBD1 (6 bases). The CDR3 totals 15 residues. The V gene lost 1 base and the J gene lost 9 bases, with 13 bases spanning the gap. The CDR3 nucleotides read TGTGCCAGCAGTTTAGTCTCGCAGGGGAGTTCACCCCTCCACTTT. Its translation is CASSLVSQGSSPLHF.

V usage is TRBV24-1 and J usage is TRBJ2-1; 9 bases agree with TRBD2. Germline trimming cut 0 bases from V and 10 bases from J; bases unmatched to any gene: 6. This CDR3 region has 15 residues. CDR1 KGHDR and CDR2 SFDVKD come from the germline V gene. CDR3 amino acids: CATSDLVAGDGEQFF. CDR3 DNA sequence: TGTGCCACCAGTGATTTGGTAGCGGGAGATGGAGAGCAGTTCTTC.

The CDR3 DNA follows: TGCAGTGCTAGAATCGGACAGCAACTACCAACTAATGAAAAACTGTTTTTT. As protein: CSARIGQQLPTNEKLFF. The rearrangement uses TRBV20-1 and TRBJ1-4, with a tentative D call TRBD1 (6 bases). The CDR3 length is 17 residues. The V gene lost 2 bases and the J gene lost 0 bases, with 16 bases spanning the gap. Germline V gene data show CDR1 as DFQATT and CDR2 as SNEGSKA (reference sequence).

The chain recombines TRBV6-5 with TRBJ2-1, with D perhaps matching TRBD1 or TRBD2 (7 bases each). Between the trimmed V and J ends, which lost 2 bases and 8 bases, there was a span of 22 bases. CDR3 size: 17 residues. The V gene's germline CDR1 is MNHEY and CDR2 SVGAGI. The CDR3 here is CASSYRSGGEPEDEQFF. The CDR3 region has the DNA TGTGCCAGCAGTTACAGATCAGGGGGGGAACCTGAGGATGAGCAGTTCTTC.

The rearrangement joins TRBV5-1 to TRBJ1-4; D is possibly TRBD1 (6 bases). With 4 bases removed from V and 7 bases from J, the gap between germline ends came to 17 bases. The CDR3 consists of 15 residues. Germline V gene data show CDR1 as SGHRS and CDR2 as YFSETQ. The CDR3 loop reads CASSRGAQGGEKLFF. The CDR3 DNA is TGCGCCAGCAGCCGAGGGGCACAGGGTGGTGAAAAACTGTTTTTT.

This clonotype was observed a few times. The gene calls are TRBV11-2 and TRBJ2-7; 13 bases map to TRBD2. The CDR3 is made up of 15 amino acids. CDR1 and CDR2 from the germline V gene are SGHAT and FQNNGV. The trim removed 6 bases at V and 1 base at J, leaving 3 bases unmatched. DNA of the CDR3: TGTGCCAGCAGGTTGACTAGCGGGAGGTCCTACGAGCAGTACTTC. Encoded protein: CASRLTSGRSYEQYF. Complete variable domain (other parts from reference TRBV11-2 and TRBJ2-7): EAGVAQSPRYKIIEKRQSVAFWCNPISGHATLYWYQQILGQGPKLLIQFQNNGVVDDSQLPKDRFSAERLKGVDSTLKIQPAKLEDSAVYLCASRLTSGRSYEQYFGPGTRLTVT.

This clonotype has more than one count but fewer than ten. The chain uses TRBV2 and TRBJ1-5, with D maybe TRBD1 (6 bases). Germline V CDR1 and CDR2: SNHLY, FYNNEI. V was clipped by 3 bases and J by 2 bases, with 11 bases between them. There are 15 residues in the CDR3. This CDR3 reads CASSELTGRNQPQHF. The CDR3 DNA sequence: TGTGCCAGCAGTGAGTTGACAGGACGCAATCAGCCCCAGCATTTT.

The rearrangement joins TRBV13 to TRBJ2-1; TRBD1 agrees at 9 bases. In germline, CDR1 is PRHDT, CDR2 FYEKMQ (reference sequence). CDR3 length: 15 amino acids. The junction had 9 bases not matched to a gene; V was cut back by 5 bases and J by 7 bases. This CDR3 is CASSTGQGIGNEQFF. The CDR3, as DNA: TGTGCCAGCAGCACGGGACAGGGTATTGGAAATGAGCAGTTCTTC.

This chain connects TRBV12-3 or TRBV12-4 to TRBJ1-2; D gene ambiguous. The V gene lost 6 bases and the J gene lost 8 bases, with 16 bases spanning the gap. The CDR3 is 13 residues long. DNA of the CDR3: TGTGCCAGCAGGGGAGCTGGGGTGTGGGGCTACACCTTC. Translating it yields CASRGAGVWGYTF.

This clonotype was counted only a few times. The gene calls are TRBV12-2 and TRBJ2-7. TRBV12-2 is noted as a pseudogene. The CDR3 sequence is 15 residues long. CDR3 amino acids: CASHKPLATSYEQYF. The CDR3, as DNA: TGTGCATCCCATAAACCGTTAGCTACTTCCTACGAGCAGTACTTC.

The chain carries TRBV20-1 and TRBJ1-5, with D possibly matching TRBD1 (6 bases). V was shortened by 6 bases and J by 0 bases, with 18 bases between the two germline ends. Germline V gives CDR1 DFQATT, CDR2 SNEGSKA (reference sequence). The CDR3 covers 16 residues. As DNA, the CDR3 is TGCAGTGCCCTCCCGGGGGGCCAGTATAGCAATCAGCCCCAGCATTTT. Encoded protein: CSALPGGQYSNQPQHF.

This clonotype was observed a handful of times. V usage is TRBV11-2 and J usage is TRBJ2-1; a possible D gene is TRBD2 (9 bases). The CDR3 sequence is 14 residues long. Trimming left V 8 bases short and J 3 bases short, with 14 bases between. CDR1 is SGHAT and CDR2 is FQNNGV in the germline V gene. CDR3 sequence: CASLAGQVYNEQFF. CDR3 DNA sequence: TGTGCCAGCCTAGCGGGACAGGTCTACAATGAGCAGTTCTTC.

This clonotype was counted a few times. CDR3 sequence (DNA): TGTGCCAGCAGTTACCAGCCCCCAGGCTACACCTTC. Its protein is CASSYQPPGYTF. V usage is TRBV6-6 and J usage is TRBJ1-2; D is uncertain. Germline V gene lookup returns CDR1 MNHNY and CDR2 SVGAGI (reference sequence). The CDR3 covers 12 residues. Trimming took 2 bases from V and 8 from J, leaving 9 bases between them.

This chain connects TRBV24-1 to TRBJ2-1; D perhaps matches TRBD1 (6 bases). Per germline, CDR1 KGHDR and CDR2 SFDVKD. The CDR3 spans 16 residues. The V gene lost 1 base and the J gene lost 1 base, with 10 bases spanning the gap. In DNA form, the CDR3 reads TGTGCCACCAGTGATTTAGGGGGACGGTCCTACAATGAGCAGTTCTTC. This gives the protein CATSDLGGRSYNEQFF.

This clonotype has only a few counts. V usage is TRBV12-3 or TRBV12-4 and J usage is TRBJ1-2; TRBD1 agrees at 8 bases. The V gene end was trimmed by 6 bases and the J gene end by 3 bases; junction bases not matched to a gene: 3. CDR3 length: 13 residues. The CDR3 spells CASRQGADYGYTF. CDR3 coding DNA: TGTGCCAGCAGGCAGGGGGCGGACTATGGCTACACCTTC.

The chain carries TRBV7-9 and TRBJ1-1; maybe TRBD1 (5 bases). Germline loops: CDR1 SEHNR, CDR2 FQNEAQ (reference sequence). Trimming left V 5 bases short and J 6 bases short, with 25 bases between. CDR3 size: 17 residues. CDR3 nucleotides: TGTGCCAGCAGCCATACCCTACACCAATTTAGGGGACCTGAAGCTTTCTTT. Translation: CASSHTLHQFRGPEAFF.

The chain employs TRBV5-1 and TRBJ2-2; D is tentatively TRBD1 or TRBD2 (5 bases each). Germline assignment: CDR1 SGHRS and CDR2 YFSETQ. V was pared by 7 bases and J by 0 bases, with 13 bases between. The CDR3 spans 15 residues. CDR3 loop: CASHRDLANTGELFF. CDR3 nucleotide sequence: TGCGCCAGCCATAGGGACCTAGCGAACACCGGGGAGCTGTTTTTT.

This clonotype was seen a handful of times. V usage is TRBV7-9 and J usage is TRBJ1-2; D may be TRBD1 (5 bases). V was pared by 4 bases and J by 6 bases, with 12 bases between. The CDR3 has 13 amino acids. Germline CDR1 SEHNR, CDR2 FQNEAQ (reference sequence). The CDR3 nucleotides are TGTGCCAGCAGCTCGGACATCCTTAATGGCTACACCTTC. Translation: CASSSDILNGYTF.